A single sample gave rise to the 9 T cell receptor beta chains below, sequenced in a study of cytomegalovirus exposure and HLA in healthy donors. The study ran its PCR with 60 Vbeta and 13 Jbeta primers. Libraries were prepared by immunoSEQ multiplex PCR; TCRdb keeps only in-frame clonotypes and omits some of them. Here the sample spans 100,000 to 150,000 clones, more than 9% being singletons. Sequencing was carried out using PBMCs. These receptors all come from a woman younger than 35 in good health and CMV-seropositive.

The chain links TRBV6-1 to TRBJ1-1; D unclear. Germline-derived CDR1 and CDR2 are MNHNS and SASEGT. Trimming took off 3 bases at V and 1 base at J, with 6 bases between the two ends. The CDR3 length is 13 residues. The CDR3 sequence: CASSDFRNTEAFF. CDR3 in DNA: TGTGCCAGCAGTGATTTTCGGAACACTGAAGCTTTCTTT.

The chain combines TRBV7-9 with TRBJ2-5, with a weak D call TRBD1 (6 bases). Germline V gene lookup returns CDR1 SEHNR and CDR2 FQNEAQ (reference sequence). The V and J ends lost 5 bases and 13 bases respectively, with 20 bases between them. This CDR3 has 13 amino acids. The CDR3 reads CASSLTQQGLLYF. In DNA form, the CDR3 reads TGTGCCAGCAGCCTCACCCAGCAGGGGCTCCTGTACTTC. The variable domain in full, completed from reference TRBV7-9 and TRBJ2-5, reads DTGVSQNPRHKITKRGQNVTFRCDPISEHNRLYWYRQTLGQGPEFLTYFQNEAQLEKSRLLSDRFSAERPKGSFSTLEIQRTEQGDSAMYLCASSLTQQGLLYFGPGTRLLVL.

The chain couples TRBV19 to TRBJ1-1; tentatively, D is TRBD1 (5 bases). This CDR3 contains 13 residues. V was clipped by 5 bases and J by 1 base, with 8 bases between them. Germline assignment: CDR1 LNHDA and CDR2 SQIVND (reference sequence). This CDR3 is CASSPQGNTEAFF. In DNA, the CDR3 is TGTGCCAGTAGTCCCCAGGGGAACACTGAAGCTTTCTTT.

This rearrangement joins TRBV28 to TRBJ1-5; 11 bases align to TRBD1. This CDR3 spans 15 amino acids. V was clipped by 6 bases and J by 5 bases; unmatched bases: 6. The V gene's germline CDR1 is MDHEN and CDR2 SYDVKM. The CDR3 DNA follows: TGTGCCAGCAGAGGCTGGACAGGGGGCGATCAGCCCCAGCATTTT. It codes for CASRGWTGGDQPQHF. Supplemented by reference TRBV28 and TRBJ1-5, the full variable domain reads DVKVTQSSRYLVKRTGEKVFLECVQDMDHENMFWYRQDPGLGLRLIYFSYDVKMKEKGDIPEGYSVSREKKERFSLILESASTNQTSMYLCASRGWTGGDQPQHFGDGTRLSIL.

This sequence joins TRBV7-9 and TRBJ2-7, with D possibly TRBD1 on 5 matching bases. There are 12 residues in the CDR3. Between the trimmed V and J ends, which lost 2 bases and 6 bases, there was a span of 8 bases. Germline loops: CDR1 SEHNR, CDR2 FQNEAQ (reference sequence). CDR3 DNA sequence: TGTGCCAGCAGCTTAAAAGGGGCCGAGCAGTACTTC. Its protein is CASSLKGAEQYF.

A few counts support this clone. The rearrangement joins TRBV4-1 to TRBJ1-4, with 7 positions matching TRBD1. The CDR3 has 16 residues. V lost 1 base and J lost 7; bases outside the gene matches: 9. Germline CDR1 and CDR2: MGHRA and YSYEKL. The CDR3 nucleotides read TGCGCCAGCAGCCAAGGCTATACAGGGGCGGGTGAAAAACTGTTTTTT. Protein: CASSQGYTGAGEKLFF.

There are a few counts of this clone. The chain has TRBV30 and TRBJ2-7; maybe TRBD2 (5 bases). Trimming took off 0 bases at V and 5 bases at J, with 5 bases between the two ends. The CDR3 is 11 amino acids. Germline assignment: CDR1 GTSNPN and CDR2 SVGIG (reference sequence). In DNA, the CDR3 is TGTGCCTGGAGTGTACTAGACGAGCAGTACTTC. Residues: CAWSVLDEQYF.

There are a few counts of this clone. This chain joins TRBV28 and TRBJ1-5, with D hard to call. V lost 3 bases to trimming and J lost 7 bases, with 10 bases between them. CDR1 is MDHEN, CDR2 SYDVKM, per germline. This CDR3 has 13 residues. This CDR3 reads CASSLYATQPQHF. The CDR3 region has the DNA TGTGCCAGCAGTTTGTACGCTACCCAGCCCCAGCATTTT.

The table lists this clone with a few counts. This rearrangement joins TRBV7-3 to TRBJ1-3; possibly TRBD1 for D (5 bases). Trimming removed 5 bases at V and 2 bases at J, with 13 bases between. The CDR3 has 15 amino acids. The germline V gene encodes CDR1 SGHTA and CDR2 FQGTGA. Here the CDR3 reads CASSAGPTPGNTIYF. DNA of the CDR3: TGTGCCAGCAGCGCGGGACCTACCCCTGGAAACACCATATATTTT. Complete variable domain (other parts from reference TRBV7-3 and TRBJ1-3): GAGVSQTPSNKVTEKGKYVELRCDPISGHTALYWYRQSLGQGPEFLIYFQGTGAADDSGLPNDRFFAVRPEGSVSTLKIQRTERGDSAVYLCASSAGPTPGNTIYFGEGSWLTVV.